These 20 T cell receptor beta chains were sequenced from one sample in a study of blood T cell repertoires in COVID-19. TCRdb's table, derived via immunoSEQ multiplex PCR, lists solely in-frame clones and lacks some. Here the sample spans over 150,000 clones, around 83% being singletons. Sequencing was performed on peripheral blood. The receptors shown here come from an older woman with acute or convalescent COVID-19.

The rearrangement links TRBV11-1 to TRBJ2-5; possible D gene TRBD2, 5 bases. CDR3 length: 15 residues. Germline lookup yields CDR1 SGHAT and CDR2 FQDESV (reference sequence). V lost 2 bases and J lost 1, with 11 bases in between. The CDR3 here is CASSLSGGPQETQYF. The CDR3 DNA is TGTGCCAGCAGCTTATCGGGCGGGCCCCAAGAGACCCAGTACTTC.

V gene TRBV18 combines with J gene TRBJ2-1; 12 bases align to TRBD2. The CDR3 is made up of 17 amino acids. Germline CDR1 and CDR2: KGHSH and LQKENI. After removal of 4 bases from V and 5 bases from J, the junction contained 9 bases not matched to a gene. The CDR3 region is CASSRSSGGAGDNEQFF. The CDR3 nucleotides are TGTGCCAGCTCACGGTCTAGCGGGGGGGCCGGAGACAATGAGCAGTTCTTC. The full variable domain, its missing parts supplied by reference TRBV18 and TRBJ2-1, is NAGVMQNPRHLVRRRGQEARLRCSPMKGHSHVYWYRQLPEEGLKFMVYLQKENIIDESGMPKERFSAEFPKEGPSILRIQQVVRGDSAAYFCASSRSSGGAGDNEQFFGPGTRLTVL.

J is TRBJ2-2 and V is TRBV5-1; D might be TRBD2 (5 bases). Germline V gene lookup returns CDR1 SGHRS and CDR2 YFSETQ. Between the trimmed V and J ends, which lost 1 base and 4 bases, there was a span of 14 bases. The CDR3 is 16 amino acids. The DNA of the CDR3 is TGCGCCAGCAGCTTGATTGGCGGGTCTGGCACCGGGGAGCTGTTTTTT. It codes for CASSLIGGSGTGELFF. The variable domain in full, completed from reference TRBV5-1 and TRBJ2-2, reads KAGVTQTPRYLIKTRGQQVTLSCSPISGHRSVSWYQQTPGQGLQFLFEYFSETQRNKGNFPGRFSGRQFSNSRSEMNVSTLELGDSALYLCASSLIGGSGTGELFFGEGSRLTVL.

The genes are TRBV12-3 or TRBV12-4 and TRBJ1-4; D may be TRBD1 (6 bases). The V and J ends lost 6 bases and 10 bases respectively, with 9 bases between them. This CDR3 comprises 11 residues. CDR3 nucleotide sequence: TGTGCCAGCAGCCTCAGGGGAAAACTGTTTTTT. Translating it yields CASSLRGKLFF.

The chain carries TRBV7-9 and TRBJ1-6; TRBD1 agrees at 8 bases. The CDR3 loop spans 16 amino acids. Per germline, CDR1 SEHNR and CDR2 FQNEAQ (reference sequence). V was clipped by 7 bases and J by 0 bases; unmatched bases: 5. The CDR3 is CASTGDRSSYNSPLHF. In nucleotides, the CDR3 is TGTGCCAGCACTGGGGACAGGAGCTCCTATAATTCACCCCTCCACTTT.

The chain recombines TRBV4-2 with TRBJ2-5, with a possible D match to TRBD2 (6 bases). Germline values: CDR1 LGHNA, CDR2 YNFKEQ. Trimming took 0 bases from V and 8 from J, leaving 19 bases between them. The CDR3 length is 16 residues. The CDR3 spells CASSQDSGGSSVTQYF. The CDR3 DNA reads TGTGCCAGCAGCCAAGATTCCGGAGGGTCGTCGGTAACCCAGTACTTC.

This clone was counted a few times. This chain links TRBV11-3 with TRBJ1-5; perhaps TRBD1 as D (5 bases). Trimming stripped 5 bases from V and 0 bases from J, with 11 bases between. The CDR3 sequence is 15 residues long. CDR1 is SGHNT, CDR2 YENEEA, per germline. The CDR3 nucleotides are TGTGCCAGCAGCCCGGACATCCATAGCAATCAGCCCCAGCATTTT. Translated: CASSPDIHSNQPQHF. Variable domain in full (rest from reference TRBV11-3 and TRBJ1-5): EAGVVQSPRYKIIEKKQPVAFWCNPISGHNTLYWYLQNLGQGPELLIRYENEEAVDDSQLPKDRFSAERLKGVDSTLKIQPAELGDSAVYLCASSPDIHSNQPQHFGDGTRLSIL.

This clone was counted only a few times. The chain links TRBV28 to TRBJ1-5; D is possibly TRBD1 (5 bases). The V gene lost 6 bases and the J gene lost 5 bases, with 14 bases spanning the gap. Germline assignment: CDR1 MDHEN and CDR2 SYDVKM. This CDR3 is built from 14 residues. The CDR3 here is CASRITAGHQPQHF. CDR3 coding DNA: TGTGCCAGCAGGATAACGGCGGGGCATCAGCCCCAGCATTTT.

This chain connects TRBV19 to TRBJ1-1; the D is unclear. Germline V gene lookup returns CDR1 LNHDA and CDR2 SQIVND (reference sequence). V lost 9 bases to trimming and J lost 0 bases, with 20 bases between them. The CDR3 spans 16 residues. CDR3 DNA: TGTGCCAGCCTTCCACGAATAGGAGTCATGAACACTGAAGCTTTCTTT. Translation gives CASLPRIGVMNTEAFF.

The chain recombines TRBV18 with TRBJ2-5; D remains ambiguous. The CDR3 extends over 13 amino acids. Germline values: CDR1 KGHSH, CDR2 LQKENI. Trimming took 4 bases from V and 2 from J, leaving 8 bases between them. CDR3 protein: CASSRGEQETQYF. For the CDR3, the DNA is TGTGCCAGCTCACGAGGAGAGCAAGAGACCCAGTACTTC.

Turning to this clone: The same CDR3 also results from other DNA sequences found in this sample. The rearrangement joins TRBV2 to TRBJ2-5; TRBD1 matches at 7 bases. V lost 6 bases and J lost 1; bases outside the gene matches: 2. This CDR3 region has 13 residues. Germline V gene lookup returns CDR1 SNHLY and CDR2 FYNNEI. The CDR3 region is CASRGQPQETQYF. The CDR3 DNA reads TGTGCCAGCAGGGGACAGCCCCAAGAGACCCAGTACTTC.

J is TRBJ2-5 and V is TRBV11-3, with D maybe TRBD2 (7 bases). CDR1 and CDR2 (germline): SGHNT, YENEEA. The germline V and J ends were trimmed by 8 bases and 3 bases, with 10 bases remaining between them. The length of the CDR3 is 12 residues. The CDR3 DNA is TGTGCCAGCGCGGGGGCCGAAGAGACCCAGTACTTC. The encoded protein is CASAGAEETQYF.

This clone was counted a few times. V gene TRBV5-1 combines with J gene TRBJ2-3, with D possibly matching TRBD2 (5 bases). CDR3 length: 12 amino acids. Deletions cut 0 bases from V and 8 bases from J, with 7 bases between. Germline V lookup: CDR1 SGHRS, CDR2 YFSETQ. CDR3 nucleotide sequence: TGCGCCAGCAGCTTGGATAGCGCTACGCAGTATTTT. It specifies CASSLDSATQYF.

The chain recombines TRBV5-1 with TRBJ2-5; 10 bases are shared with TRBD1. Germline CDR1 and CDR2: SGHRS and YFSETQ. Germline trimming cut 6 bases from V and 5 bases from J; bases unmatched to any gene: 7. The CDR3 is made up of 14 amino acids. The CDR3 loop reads CASTQTGGGETQYF. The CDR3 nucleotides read TGCGCCAGCACTCAGACAGGGGGCGGCGAGACCCAGTACTTC.

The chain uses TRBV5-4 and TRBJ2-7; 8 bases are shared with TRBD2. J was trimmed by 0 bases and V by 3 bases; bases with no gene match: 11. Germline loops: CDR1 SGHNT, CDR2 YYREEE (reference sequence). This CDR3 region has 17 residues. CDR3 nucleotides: TGTGCCAGCAGCTCCACCGGCGGGGGGACCCTCTCCTACGAGCAGTACGTC. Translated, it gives CASSSTGGGTLSYEQYV.

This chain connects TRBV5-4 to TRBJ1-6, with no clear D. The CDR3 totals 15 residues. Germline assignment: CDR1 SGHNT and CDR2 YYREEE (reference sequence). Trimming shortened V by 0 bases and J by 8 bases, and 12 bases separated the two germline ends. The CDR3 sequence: CASSLAGPGYSPLHF. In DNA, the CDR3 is TGTGCCAGCAGCTTGGCCGGCCCCGGGTATTCACCCCTCCACTTT.

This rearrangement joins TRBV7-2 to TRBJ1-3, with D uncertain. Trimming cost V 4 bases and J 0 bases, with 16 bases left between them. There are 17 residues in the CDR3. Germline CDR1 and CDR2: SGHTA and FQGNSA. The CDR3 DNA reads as TGTGCCAGCAGCTCCCGGAAAGGGAGGACCTCTGGAAACACCATATATTTT. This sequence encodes CASSSRKGRTSGNTIYF.

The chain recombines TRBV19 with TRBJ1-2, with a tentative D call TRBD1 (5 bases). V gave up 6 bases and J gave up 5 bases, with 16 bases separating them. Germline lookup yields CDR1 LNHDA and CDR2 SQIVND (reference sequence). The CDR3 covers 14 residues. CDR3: CASSLGAQRYGYTF. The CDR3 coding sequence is TGTGCCAGTAGCCTAGGGGCCCAGAGGTATGGCTACACCTTC.

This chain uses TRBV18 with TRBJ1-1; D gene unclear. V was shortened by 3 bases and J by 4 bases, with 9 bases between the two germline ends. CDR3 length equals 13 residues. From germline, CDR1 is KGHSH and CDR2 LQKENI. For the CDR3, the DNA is TGTGCCAGCTCACCCTCTTCGGGCACTGAAGCTTTCTTT. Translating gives CASSPSSGTEAFF.

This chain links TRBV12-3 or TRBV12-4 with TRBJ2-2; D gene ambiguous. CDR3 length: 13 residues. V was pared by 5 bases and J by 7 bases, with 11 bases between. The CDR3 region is CASSPLWSGELFF. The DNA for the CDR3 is TGTGCCAGCAGTCCCCTTTGGAGCGGGGAGCTGTTTTTT.